These 17 T cell receptor beta chains were all obtained from the same sample, sequenced in a study of T-cell reconstitution after alpha-beta-depleted transplantation in children (dated by TCRdb to between 2015 and 2016). Library method: PCR. This sample was sequenced with an Illumina HiSeq 2500. TCR library preparation used molecular barcoding, with unique molecular identifiers applied to normalize quantification of the TCRbeta repertoire. In-frame beta chains were kept once TCRdb had trimmed the public reads at Q25 with fastp and called clones with MiXCR. Rows with one shared CDR3 protein collapse into an entry with the most common genes and DNA. This sample has around 700,000 distinct CDR3 sequences in its table, and around 14% of those were observed once. The ten largest make up 0.65% to 0.9% of the sample. The treatment or condition label for this specimen denotes: allogeneic hematopoietic cell transplantation with graft depleted of TCRalphabeta T cells and CD19 B cells.

This material consisted of PBMCs, taken before TCRalphabeta/CD19-depleted stem cell transplant. These receptors originate from a girl under 10 years old with congenital amegakaryocytic thrombocytopenia, due to receive a stem cell transplant.

This chain uses TRBV4-1 with TRBJ2-7; 7 bases are shared with TRBD1. The CDR3 sequence is 15 residues long. Per germline, CDR1 MGHRA and CDR2 YSYEKL. J gave up 2 bases and V 4 bases, and 8 bases lay outside the gene matches. In nucleotides, the CDR3 is TGCGCCAGCAGCCCATGGACAGGCCAACCCTACGAGCAGTACTTC. Its protein product is CASSPWTGQPYEQYF.

This chain joins TRBV12-3 or TRBV12-4 and TRBJ2-1, with 7 bases matching TRBD1. CDR3 length: 14 residues. J lost 8 bases, V lost 7 bases, and 11 bases had no gene match. This chain's CDR3 is CASTLTGTHYEQFF. CDR3 DNA sequence: TGTGCCAGCACTTTGACAGGGACACACTATGAGCAGTTCTTC.

This clonotype was counted many times. The rearrangement joins TRBV29-1 to TRBJ2-1, with 7 bases that match TRBD2. Trimming at V came to 3 bases and at J to 2 bases, leaving 4 bases not matched to a gene. This CDR3 is built from 14 residues. Per germline, CDR1 SQVTM and CDR2 ANQGSEA. The chain's CDR3 is CSVDGSGAYNEQFF. In DNA, the CDR3 is TGCAGCGTTGACGGGAGCGGGGCCTACAATGAGCAGTTCTTC.

This chain uses TRBV30 with TRBJ2-1; 10 bases match TRBD2. The V gene end was trimmed by 3 bases and the J gene end by 9 bases; junction bases not matched to a gene: 8. Germline V lookup: CDR1 GTSNPN, CDR2 SVGIG (reference sequence). The CDR3 is 14 amino acids. CDR3 coding DNA: TGTGCCTGGAGGGGTCTAGCGGGAGCCGGTGAGCAGTTCTTC. Its protein product is CAWRGLAGAGEQFF.

This clonotype was picked up many times. The V gene is TRBV20-1, the J gene TRBJ2-1; D could derive from TRBD1 or TRBD2 (6 bases each). The germline gives CDR1 DFQATT, CDR2 SNEGSKA (reference sequence). The CDR3 has 14 residues. Deletions cut 7 bases from V and 4 bases from J, with 17 bases between. CDR3 residues: CSGVRGSGYNEQFF. The CDR3, as DNA: TGCAGTGGGGTCAGGGGAAGCGGGTACAATGAGCAGTTCTTC.

The chain has TRBV28 and TRBJ2-1, with D possibly TRBD2 on 5 matching bases. This CDR3 is 17 amino acids long. Germline-derived CDR1 and CDR2 are MDHEN and SYDVKM. Trimming removed 6 bases from V and 6 bases from J, with 24 bases in between. The CDR3 sequence: CASRPPLGWERGNEQFF. The DNA for the CDR3 is TGTGCCAGCAGACCACCCCTGGGGTGGGAACGGGGCAATGAGCAGTTCTTC. The whole variable domain, filled in from reference TRBV28 and TRBJ2-1, reads DVKVTQSSRYLVKRTGEKVFLECVQDMDHENMFWYRQDPGLGLRLIYFSYDVKMKEKGDIPEGYSVSREKKERFSLILESASTNQTSMYLCASRPPLGWERGNEQFFGPGTRLTVL.

V and J are TRBV29-1 and TRBJ2-7; 9 positions agree with TRBD1. V trimming: 6 bases; J trimming: 5 bases; junction bases outside the gene matches: 5. The CDR3 covers 12 residues. Germline CDR1 reads SQVTM; CDR2 reads ANQGSEA. The CDR3 DNA sequence: TGCAGCGTAGAAACAGGGGGCGACGAGCAGTACTTC. Translating it yields CSVETGGDEQYF.

This clonotype was seen only a few times. The chain recombines TRBV5-1 with TRBJ2-5; no reliable D call. The CDR3 contains 13 residues. Germline CDR1 is SGHRS and CDR2 is YFSETQ. V gave up 0 bases and J gave up 5 bases, with 8 bases separating them. The CDR3 region is CASSLAWAETQYF. CDR3 DNA sequence: TGCGCCAGCAGCTTGGCCTGGGCGGAGACCCAGTACTTC.

Only a few counts were recorded for this clonotype. The rearrangement links TRBV5-1 to TRBJ2-3; 10 positions agree with TRBD2. The CDR3 spans 15 residues. V dropped 4 bases and J dropped 6; count of bases not matched to a gene: 8. Per germline, CDR1 SGHRS and CDR2 YFSETQ. In DNA form, the CDR3 reads TGCGCCAGCAGCACTCGAGCGGGAGGGCCGGATACGCAGTATTTT. Its protein product is CASSTRAGGPDTQYF.

This clonotype appeared many times. The J gene is TRBJ1-1, the V gene TRBV20-1, with D possibly matching TRBD1 (6 bases). Trimming cost V 5 bases and J 6 bases, with 10 bases left between them. This CDR3 is built from 11 residues. CDR1 is DFQATT, CDR2 SNEGSKA, per germline (reference sequence). This CDR3 reads CSAGTGPEAFF. CDR3 nucleotides: TGCAGTGCTGGCACAGGGCCTGAAGCTTTCTTT.

V usage is TRBV29-1 and J usage is TRBJ2-1; D tentatively reads TRBD1 or TRBD2 (9 bases each). This CDR3 has 17 amino acids. Germline V gene lookup returns CDR1 SQVTM and CDR2 ANQGSEA. Trimming removed 4 bases at V and 12 bases at J, with 31 bases between. The CDR3 is CSVVETGGYIPGLAQFF. The CDR3 DNA reads TGCAGCGTTGTCGAGACAGGGGGATACATACCGGGACTAGCGCAGTTCTTC.

This clonotype was seen ten or more times. The chain combines TRBV29-1 with TRBJ2-7; 9 bases map to TRBD1. Losses at the gene ends were 4 bases for V and 5 bases for J; bases not matched to a gene: 6. The CDR3 contains 13 residues. The germline gives CDR1 SQVTM, CDR2 ANQGSEA. CDR3 DNA: TGCAGCGTTGCATTCGGACAGGGGAACGAGCAGTACTTC. It specifies CSVAFGQGNEQYF.

Only a few counts were recorded for this clonotype. V is TRBV20-1 and J is TRBJ2-7; 9 bases line up with TRBD2. Germline CDR1 and CDR2: DFQATT and SNEGSKA (reference sequence). After removal of 2 bases from V and 4 bases from J, the junction contained 6 bases not matched to a gene. The CDR3 is made up of 14 amino acids. CDR3 nucleotide sequence: TGCAGTGCTAGAAGGCTAGCGGGAAGGTACGAGCAGTACTTC. It encodes CSARRLAGRYEQYF.

This clonotype was found many times. The chain combines TRBV5-1 with TRBJ2-1; 8 bases fit TRBD2. The CDR3 loop spans 17 amino acids. Germline assignment: CDR1 SGHRS and CDR2 YFSETQ. V shed 2 bases, J shed 0 bases, and the junction held 7 bases outside the gene matches. The CDR3 nucleotides are TGCGCCAGCAGCTTTCGGACCGGGACTAGCTCCTACAATGAGCAGTTCTTC. Protein: CASSFRTGTSSYNEQFF.

This clonotype was picked up a small number of times. The J gene is TRBJ2-5, the V gene TRBV30, with 10 bases identical to TRBD2. The junction had 11 bases not matched to a gene; V was cut back by 0 bases and J by 7 bases. Looked up from germline, CDR1 is GTSNPN and CDR2 is SVGIG (reference sequence). The CDR3 totals 16 residues. This chain's CDR3 is CAWSVYLAGGGGTQYF. Written as DNA, the CDR3 is TGTGCCTGGAGTGTATATTTAGCGGGAGGTGGAGGGACCCAGTACTTC.

The V call is TRBV20-1, the J call TRBJ2-1, with TRBD1 identical over 9 bases. With V trimmed by 0 bases and J by 5 bases, 8 bases remained unmatched. In germline, CDR1 is DFQATT, CDR2 SNEGSKA (reference sequence). CDR3 length equals 16 residues. The CDR3 DNA follows: TGCAGTGCTAGAGATTCGGGGACAGGGAAACACAATGAGCAGTTCTTC. Amino acid sequence: CSARDSGTGKHNEQFF.

Worth noting for this clonotype: One base away lies a much larger clone, so this may be a sequencing read error. This chain joins TRBV4-2 and TRBJ2-5, with D maybe TRBD2 (6 bases). CDR3 length: 16 amino acids. The germline V and J ends were trimmed by 3 bases and 3 bases, with 17 bases remaining between them. Germline assignment: CDR1 LGHNA and CDR2 YNFKEQ. The CDR3 bases are TGTGCCAGCAGCCAGGCTAGCGAGAGTAGCGAAGAGACCCAGTACTTC. It is translated as CASSQASESSEETQYF.